A single sample is the source of the 8 T cell receptor beta chains below, sequenced in a study of blood T cells in healthy people across ages (dated by TCRdb to about 2015). The library was made by 5' RACE. The reads were generated on an Illumina HiSeq 2500. A second PCR of about 6 to 11 cycles was performed with a sample-barcoded 5' primer and a J-beta primer mix. Clones were called with MiXCR by TCRdb after fastp trimmed the public reads at Q25, and only in-frame beta chains were retained. Rows are combined by CDR3 protein, so each entry shows the most common genes and DNA. The table for this sample lists some 1.4 million distinct CDR3 sequences; 42% of them were counted only once. The top ten clones comprise approximately 7.9% of the sample. The material sequenced was blood. These receptors were taken from a woman under 30 in good health.

The J gene is TRBJ1-1, the V gene TRBV29-1, with D perhaps TRBD1 (6 bases). Germline lookup yields CDR1 SQVTM and CDR2 ANQGSEA. The CDR3 runs to 12 residues. V shed 7 bases and J shed 5 bases, with 14 bases lying between them. CDR3 nucleotides: TGCAGCGCCAACAGGGCCGATACTGAAGCTTTCTTT. It translates to CSANRADTEAFF. Full variable domain (remainder filled in from reference TRBV29-1 and TRBJ1-1): SAVISQKPSRDICQRGTSLTIQCQVDSQVTMMFWYRQQPGQSLTLIATANQGSEATYESGFVIDKFPISRPNLTFSTLTVSNMSPEDSSIYLCSANRADTEAFFGQGTRLTVV.

This chain joins TRBV20-1 and TRBJ2-1; TRBD2 matches at 12 bases. This CDR3 spans 15 amino acids. Germline loops: CDR1 DFQATT, CDR2 SNEGSKA (reference sequence). The trim removed 3 bases at V and 7 bases at J, leaving 7 bases unmatched. Here the CDR3 reads CSARGGLAGPNEQFF. The CDR3 bases are TGCAGTGCTAGGGGGGGACTAGCGGGCCCTAATGAGCAGTTCTTC.

This clonotype was picked up a small number of times. This chain's CDR3 is CASRYGGTGDYPLHF. The CDR3 DNA follows: TGTGCCAGCAGATACGGGGGGACAGGGGATTACCCCCTCCACTTT. V and J are TRBV27 and TRBJ1-6; 10 bases are a match to TRBD1. The CDR3 sequence is 15 residues long. Trimming at V came to 6 bases and at J to 13 bases, leaving 12 bases not matched to a gene. Germline CDR1 is MNHEY and CDR2 is SMNVEV (reference sequence).

This clonotype was counted only a few times. The V and J genes are TRBV28 and TRBJ2-1; tentatively, D is TRBD1 (6 bases). The V gene lost 4 bases and the J gene lost 7 bases, with 17 bases spanning the gap. CDR3 length equals 15 residues. Germline V gene lookup returns CDR1 MDHEN and CDR2 SYDVKM. Here the CDR3 DNA reads TGTGCCAGCAGTTCGAAAGGGGGTCTCGTAAATGAGCAGTTCTTC. Its protein is CASSSKGGLVNEQFF.

This sequence joins TRBV20-1 and TRBJ1-2; D is unresolved. V dropped 1 base and J dropped 5 bases, with 5 bases sitting between them. Germline lookup yields CDR1 DFQATT and CDR2 SNEGSKA (reference sequence). The CDR3 covers 11 residues. The CDR3 bases are TGCAGTGCTAGAGGGCGGTATGGCTACACCTTC. Translation gives CSARGRYGYTF.

This clonotype appeared a single time. The V call is TRBV5-1, the J call TRBJ2-3, with 9 positions matching TRBD2. The junction had 11 bases not matched to a gene; V was cut back by 4 bases and J by 5 bases. The CDR3 contains 16 residues. Germline V gives CDR1 SGHRS, CDR2 YFSETQ. The CDR3 sequence: CASSPPVSGSGDTQYF. The CDR3 nucleotides are TGCGCCAGCAGCCCTCCTGTTAGCGGGAGTGGAGATACGCAGTATTTT.

This clonotype was seen a few times. The CDR3 sequence: CASSQAEDRRFKLFF. The CDR3 nucleotides read TGCGCCAGCAGCCAAGCCGAGGACCGACGGTTCAAACTGTTTTTT. The V call is TRBV4-1, the J call TRBJ1-4; D is ambiguous. The germline gives CDR1 MGHRA, CDR2 YSYEKL. The CDR3 has 15 amino acids. Trimming shortened V by 1 base and J by 11 bases, and 17 bases separated the two germline ends.

This chain links TRBV27 with TRBJ1-5; no definite D call. Germline values: CDR1 MNHEY, CDR2 SMNVEV (reference sequence). Between the trimmed V and J ends, which lost 3 bases and 0 bases, there was a span of 6 bases. The CDR3 extends over 14 amino acids. As DNA, the CDR3 is TGTGCCAGCAGTTTGGTACCTAGCAATCAGCCCCAGCATTTT. Its protein product is CASSLVPSNQPQHF.